This T cell receptor (beta chain) came from a study of blood T cell repertoires in COVID-19. Overall study context: Italy, Spain and the United States were the sources of the convalescent and acute COVID-19 samples.

Only in-frame clones appear in the TCRdb table, and some are missing; sequencing was by immunoSEQ multiplex PCR. The table lists fewer than 350,000 clones, approximately 83% of them singletons. What was sequenced was peripheral blood. This TCR was recovered from a woman aged 25 to 39 who had recovered from COVID-19.

CDR3 DNA: TGTGCCACCAGTGATCGACAGGGGTCGAGCACAGATACGCAGTATTTT. It translates to CATSDRQGSSTDTQYF. This chain links TRBV24-1 with TRBJ2-3; 8 positions match TRBD1. The CDR3 totals 16 residues. Germline lookup yields CDR1 KGHDR and CDR2 SFDVKD. J was trimmed by 0 bases and V by 3 bases; bases with no gene match: 4.